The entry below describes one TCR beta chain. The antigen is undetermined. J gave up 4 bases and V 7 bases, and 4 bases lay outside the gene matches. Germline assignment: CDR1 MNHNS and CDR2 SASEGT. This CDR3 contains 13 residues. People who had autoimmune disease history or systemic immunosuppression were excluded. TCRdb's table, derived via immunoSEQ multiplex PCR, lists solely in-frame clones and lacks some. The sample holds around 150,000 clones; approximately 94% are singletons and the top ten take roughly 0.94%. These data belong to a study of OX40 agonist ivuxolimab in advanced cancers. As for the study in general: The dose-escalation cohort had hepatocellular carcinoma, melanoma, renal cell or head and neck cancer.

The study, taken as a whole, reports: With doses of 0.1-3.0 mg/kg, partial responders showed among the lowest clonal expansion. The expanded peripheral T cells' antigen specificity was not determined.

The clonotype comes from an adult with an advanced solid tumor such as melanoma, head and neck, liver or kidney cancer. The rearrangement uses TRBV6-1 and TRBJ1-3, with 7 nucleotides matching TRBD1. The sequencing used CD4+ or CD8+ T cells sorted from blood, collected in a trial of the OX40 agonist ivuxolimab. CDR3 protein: CASMLGGGNTIYF. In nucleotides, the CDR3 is TGTGCCAGCATGTTAGGGGGCGGAAACACCATATATTTT.